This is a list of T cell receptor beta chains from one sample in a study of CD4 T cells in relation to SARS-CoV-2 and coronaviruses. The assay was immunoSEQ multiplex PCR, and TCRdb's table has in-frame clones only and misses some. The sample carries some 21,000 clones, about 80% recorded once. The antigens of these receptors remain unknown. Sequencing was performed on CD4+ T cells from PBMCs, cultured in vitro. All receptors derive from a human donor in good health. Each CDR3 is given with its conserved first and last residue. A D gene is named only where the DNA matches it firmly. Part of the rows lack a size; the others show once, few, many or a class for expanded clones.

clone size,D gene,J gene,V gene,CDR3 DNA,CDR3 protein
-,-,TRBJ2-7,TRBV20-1,TGCAGTGCGAGGCGGGACAATCTCAATTACTTC,CSARRDNLNYF
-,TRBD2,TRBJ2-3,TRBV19,TGTGCCAGTAGTAAGACTAGCGGGCCCGGTGCAGATACGCAGTATTTT,CASSKTSGPGADTQYF
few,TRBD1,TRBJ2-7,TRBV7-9,TGTGCCAGCAGCTCCGGACAGGGTAGGGAGCAGTACTTC,CASSSGQGREQYF
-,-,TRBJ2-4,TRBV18,TGTGCCAGCTCACTGGTGGACATTCAGTACTTC,CASSLVDIQYF
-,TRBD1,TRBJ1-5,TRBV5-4,TGTGCCACCCAGGCGTACGATAAGGGGGCGCGGCAGCCCCAGCATTTT,CATQAYDKGARQPQHF
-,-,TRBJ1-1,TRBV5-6,TGTGCCAGCAGCTTCGAGGAACGCGCTGAAGCTTTCTTT,CASSFEERAEAFF
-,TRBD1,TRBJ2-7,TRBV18,TGTGCCAGCTCACCAGGAGTCACAGGGGGTTTCTACGAGCAGTACTTC,CASSPGVTGGFYEQYF
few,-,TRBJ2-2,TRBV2,TGTGCCAGCATCGGCGGAGGGGTCACCGGGGAGCTGTTTTTT,CASIGGGVTGELFF
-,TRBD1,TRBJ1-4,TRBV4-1,TGCGCCAGCAGCCACCATTTGGGACAGGGGGCGCCTAATGAAAAACTGTTTTTT,CASSHHLGQGAPNEKLFF
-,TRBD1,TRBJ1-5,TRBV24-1,TGTGCCACCAGTGATTCCGGGACAGGGGGCTGGGGCAATCAGCCCCAGCATTTT,CATSDSGTGGWGNQPQHF
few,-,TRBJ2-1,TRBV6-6,TGTGCCAGCAGTTCCTTGAATGAGCAGTTCTTC,CASSSLNEQFF